Presented here are 18 T cell receptor beta chains from one specimen sequenced in a study of blood T cells in healthy people across ages. With a J-beta primer mix and a sample-barcoded 5' primer, a second PCR ran roughly 6 to 12 cycles. TCRdb used MiXCR to reprocess the 5' RACE reads, holding one entry per CDR3 protein. This table has about 1.8 million distinct CDR3 sequences, roughly 50% appearing once. Input material: blood. The receptors here all came from a woman between 40 and 55 years old in good health.

This sequence joins TRBV25-1 and TRBJ2-3; D tentatively reads TRBD1 or TRBD2 (5 bases each). V dropped 3 bases and J dropped 4 bases, with 14 bases sitting between them. CDR1 is MGHDK and CDR2 is SYGVNS in the germline V gene. The CDR3 is 15 amino acids. The CDR3 loop reads CASSEYQGVPDTQYF. CDR3 bases: TGTGCCAGCAGTGAGTACCAGGGAGTTCCAGATACGCAGTATTTT.

This chain uses TRBV4-2 with TRBJ1-1, with TRBD1 matching over 7 bases. V dropped 7 bases and J dropped 1; count of bases not matched to a gene: 15. The CDR3 totals 17 residues. The germline gives CDR1 LGHNA, CDR2 YNFKEQ. The CDR3 region has the DNA TGTGCCAGCAACCTCTCGGGGGACAGAAAAGGGAACACTGAAGCTTTCTTT. Its translation: CASNLSGDRKGNTEAFF.

The table lists this clonotype with a few counts. The rearrangement joins TRBV7-2 to TRBJ1-2; D gene unclear. The CDR3 sequence is 16 residues long. Germline CDR1 and CDR2: SGHTA and FQGNSA. V was cut by 5 bases and J by 0 bases, with 16 bases left in between. CDR3 coding DNA: TGTGCCAGCAGCCCAAACCGGGGAACCTCTAACTATGGCTACACCTTC. Translating it yields CASSPNRGTSNYGYTF.

The J gene is TRBJ2-1, the V gene TRBV20-1, with TRBD2 identical over 7 bases. The junction had 11 bases not matched to a gene; V was cut back by 4 bases and J by 5 bases. Germline CDR1 DFQATT, CDR2 SNEGSKA (reference sequence). There are 15 residues in the CDR3. The CDR3 bases are TGCAGTGCTACGCCGGGGGGACTTGAAGACAATGAGCAGTTCTTC. It translates to CSATPGGLEDNEQFF.

The chain links TRBV7-2 to TRBJ2-1, with D unresolved. The J call may be in error: the DNA end matches TRBJ2-7 better. CDR3 length: 16 amino acids. From germline, CDR1 is SGHTA and CDR2 FQGNSA. The CDR3 loop reads CASSLLGLSSYNEQYF. As DNA, the CDR3 is TGTGCCAGCAGCTTATTGGGTCTCAGCTCCTACAATGAGCAGTACTTC.

The rearrangement links TRBV20-1 to TRBJ2-7; D remains unclear. The CDR3 is 13 residues long. Germline V lookup: CDR1 DFQATT, CDR2 SNEGSKA (reference sequence). The V end was cut by 4 bases, the J end by 4 bases, with 14 bases between. CDR3 in amino acids: CSAIRDPSYEQYF. The CDR3 DNA reads as TGCAGTGCTATTCGCGATCCCTCGTACGAGCAGTACTTC.

V is TRBV4-1 and J is TRBJ2-1; 10 bases match TRBD2. Losses at the gene ends were 0 bases for V and 7 bases for J; bases not matched to a gene: 9. Germline values: CDR1 MGHRA, CDR2 YSYEKL. This CDR3 has 17 residues. The CDR3 protein is CASSQDRLAGARNEQFF. CDR3 DNA: TGCGCCAGCAGCCAAGATCGGCTAGCGGGGGCCCGTAATGAGCAGTTCTTC.

This clonotype was seen once. Just one base apart from a much larger clone, this may be a read error. The J gene is TRBJ2-1, the V gene TRBV5-1; 8 nucleotides match TRBD2. Germline V gene lookup returns CDR1 SGHRS and CDR2 YFSETQ. The J segment lost 9 bases and the V segment lost 1 base, leaving 15 bases of the junction unmatched. There are 17 residues in the CDR3. The CDR3: CASSLSGGRRGSGEQFF. The CDR3 DNA follows: TGCGCCAGCAGCTTGAGCGGGGGCAGACGGGGGTCGGGTGAGCAGTTCTTC.

The chain combines TRBV12-3 or TRBV12-4 with TRBJ2-1; possibly TRBD2 for D (6 bases). This CDR3 has 13 amino acids. V lost 5 bases and J lost 12, with 17 bases in between. CDR3 DNA: TGTGCCAGCAGTGTAAGACTAGTGGGCGGGCAGTTCTTC. It translates to CASSVRLVGGQFF.

The rearrangement uses TRBV20-1 and TRBJ2-1; D perhaps matches TRBD1 (6 bases). V was clipped by 2 bases and J by 0 bases, with 14 bases between them. Germline-derived CDR1 and CDR2 are DFQATT and SNEGSKA (reference sequence). The CDR3 is 16 residues long. CDR3 loop: CSARLGAGSSYNEQFF. The CDR3 DNA reads as TGCAGTGCTAGATTGGGGGCCGGCAGCTCCTACAATGAGCAGTTCTTC.

This chain connects TRBV6-2 or TRBV6-3 to TRBJ2-6; D is possibly TRBD2 (5 bases). Trimming took 10 bases from V and 6 from J, leaving 19 bases between them. The CDR3 is made up of 15 amino acids. The germline V gene has CDR1 MNHEY and CDR2 SVGEGT. The CDR3 nucleotides are TGTGCCACGAGTTACACGGGATTTGAGGCCAACGTCCTGACTTTC. This codes for CATSYTGFEANVLTF.

V and J are TRBV9 and TRBJ1-2; D not resolved. V lost 0 bases and J lost 4, with 13 bases in between. CDR1 and CDR2 (germline): SGDLS, YYNGEE. CDR3 length equals 15 residues. CDR3 DNA: TGTGCCAGCAGCGTAGAGGAGACACCTATCTATGGCTACACCTTC. As protein: CASSVEETPIYGYTF.

The chain has TRBV28 and TRBJ2-7, with D perhaps assigned TRBD1 or TRBD2 (5 bases each). V lost 5 bases, J lost 1 base, and 12 bases lay in between. This CDR3 region has 14 residues. Germline lookup yields CDR1 MDHEN and CDR2 SYDVKM. CDR3 amino acids: CASSDPGRSYEQYF. Here the CDR3 DNA reads TGTGCCAGCAGTGACCCGGGACGGTCCTACGAGCAGTACTTC.

This chain uses TRBV10-3 with TRBJ1-1; 9 nucleotides line up with TRBD1. Germline lookup yields CDR1 ENHRY and CDR2 SYGVKD. The J segment lost 3 bases and the V segment lost 4 bases, leaving 3 bases of the junction unmatched. The CDR3 spans 14 residues. Written as DNA, the CDR3 is TGTGCCATCAGTGGAGGACAGGGGCACACTGAAGCTTTCTTT. This encodes CAISGGQGHTEAFF.

The V and J genes are TRBV25-1 and TRBJ1-4, with a tentative D call TRBD1 (5 bases). Per germline, CDR1 MGHDK and CDR2 SYGVNS. V lost 2 bases, J lost 12 bases, and 19 bases lay in between. The CDR3 loop spans 15 amino acids. CDR3 bases: TGTGCCAGCAGTGAAGTTCGGGGCCCTGCTCCCCAACTGTTTTTT. This encodes CASSEVRGPAPQLFF.

The gene calls are TRBV29-1 and TRBJ2-1; 7 nucleotides agree with TRBD1. Germline trimming cut 2 bases from V and 6 bases from J; bases unmatched to any gene: 7. The germline gives CDR1 SQVTM, CDR2 ANQGSEA. The CDR3 has 14 amino acids. Written as DNA, the CDR3 is TGCAGCGTTGAAAGACAGGGCCTTTCCAATGAGCAGTTCTTC. This gives the protein CSVERQGLSNEQFF.

This chain connects TRBV6-5 to TRBJ2-7, with TRBD1 identical over 8 bases. This CDR3 comprises 16 residues. Germline V gene data show CDR1 as MNHEY and CDR2 as SVGAGI. The trim removed 6 bases at V and 3 bases at J, leaving 13 bases unmatched. The CDR3: CASSLNGQGPLYEQYF. The CDR3 DNA reads as TGTGCCAGCAGCCTCAATGGACAGGGACCTCTCTACGAGCAGTACTTC.

This chain uses TRBV7-9 with TRBJ1-1; D might be TRBD1 (5 bases). The CDR3 is 16 amino acids. Germline-derived CDR1 and CDR2 are SEHNR and FQNEAQ (reference sequence). Trimming removed 7 bases at V and 6 bases at J, with 24 bases between. The CDR3 sequence: CASTSLKHVGAPEAFF. In nucleotides, the CDR3 is TGTGCCAGCACTTCACTTAAACACGTCGGGGCCCCTGAAGCTTTCTTT.